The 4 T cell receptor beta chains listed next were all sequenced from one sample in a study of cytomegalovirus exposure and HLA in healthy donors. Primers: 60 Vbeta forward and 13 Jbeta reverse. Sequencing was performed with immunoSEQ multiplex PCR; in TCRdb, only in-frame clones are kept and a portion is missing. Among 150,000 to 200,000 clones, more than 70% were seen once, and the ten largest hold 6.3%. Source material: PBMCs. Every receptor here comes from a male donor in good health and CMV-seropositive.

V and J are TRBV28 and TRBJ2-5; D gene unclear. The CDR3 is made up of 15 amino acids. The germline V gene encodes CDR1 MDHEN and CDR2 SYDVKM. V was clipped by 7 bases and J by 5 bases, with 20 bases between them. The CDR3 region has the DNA TGTGCCAGCATCCGAGGAATTGCTGAAAAGGAGACCCAGTACTTC. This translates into CASIRGIAEKETQYF.

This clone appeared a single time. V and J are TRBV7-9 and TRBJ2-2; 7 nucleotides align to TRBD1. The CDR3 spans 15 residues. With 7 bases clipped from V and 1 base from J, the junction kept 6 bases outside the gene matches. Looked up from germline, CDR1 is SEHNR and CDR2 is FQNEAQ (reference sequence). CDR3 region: CASTYDRVNTGELFF. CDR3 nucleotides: TGTGCCAGCACCTATGACAGGGTGAACACCGGGGAGCTGTTTTTT.

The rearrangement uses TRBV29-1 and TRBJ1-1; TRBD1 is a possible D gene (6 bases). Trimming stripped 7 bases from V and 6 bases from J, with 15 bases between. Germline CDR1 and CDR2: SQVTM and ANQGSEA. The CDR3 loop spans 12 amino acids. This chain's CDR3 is CSAEGRGAEAFF. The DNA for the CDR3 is TGCAGCGCCGAGGGCAGGGGAGCTGAAGCTTTCTTT. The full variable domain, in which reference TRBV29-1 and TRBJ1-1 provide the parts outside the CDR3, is SAVISQKPSRDICQRGTSLTIQCQVDSQVTMMFWYRQQPGQSLTLIATANQGSEATYESGFVIDKFPISRPNLTFSTLTVSNMSPEDSSIYLCSAEGRGAEAFFGQGTRLTVV.

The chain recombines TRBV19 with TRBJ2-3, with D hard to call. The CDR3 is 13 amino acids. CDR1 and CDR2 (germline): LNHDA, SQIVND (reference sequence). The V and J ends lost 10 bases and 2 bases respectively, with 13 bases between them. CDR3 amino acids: CATQALLTDTQYF. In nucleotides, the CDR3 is TGTGCCACCCAAGCGCTACTCACAGATACGCAGTATTTT.